This T cell receptor beta chain was documented in a study of blood T cell repertoires in COVID-19. Study overall: The United States, Italy and Spain were the sources of the acute and convalescent COVID-19 samples. PBMCs, B-cell-depleted T cells, or T cells were the source of the cDNA or gDNA that made up the material.

In the original workflow: Estimation of nucleated cell counts was performed using reference gene primer amplification. Assay: immunoSEQ multiplex PCR; the TCRdb copy retains only in-frame clones and omits some. D and trimming come from the DNA, and the V and J calls and clone size come from that table. Among some 150,000 clones listed, less than 90% were seen once. The CDR3 has 14 amino acids. J lost 10 bases, V lost 4 bases, and 11 bases had no gene match. The V gene's germline CDR1 is SGHTA and CDR2 FQGNSA. The receptor comes from a human donor in a cohort sampled during active COVID-19. The sample consisted of peripheral blood. The chain joins TRBV7-2 to TRBJ2-3; 7 bases map to TRBD2. Here the CDR3 DNA reads TGTGCCAGCAGCTCGGGGGGTAGTAAAATTGCGCAGTATTTT. Translated: CASSSGGSKIAQYF.